This T cell receptor beta chain was sequenced in a study of cytomegalovirus exposure and HLA in healthy donors. Broader study findings: About 87% or about 30% of the time was how often most TCR beta V segments were productive, according to an earlier analysis. The majority of TCR sequences were rare, yet some public TCRs appeared in many donors.

The germline V gene has CDR1 MDHEN and CDR2 SYDVKM. The V and J ends lost 6 bases and 9 bases, in that order; junction bases with no gene match: 12. The CDR3 is 16 amino acids. PCR employed 60 Vbeta and 13 Jbeta primers. Libraries were prepared by immunoSEQ multiplex PCR; TCRdb keeps only in-frame clonotypes and omits some of them. In the table there are some 140,000 clones, around 73% of which are singletons. In regard to this clone: Its cognate antigen is unknown.

Sample: PBMCs. V gene TRBV28 combines with J gene TRBJ2-1; 12 nucleotides agree with TRBD2. The receptor's source is a middle-aged woman in good health and CMV-seronegative. Written as DNA, the CDR3 is TGTGCCAGCAGATCGGAAGGACTAGCGGGGACGGGTGAGCAGTTCTTC. Encoded protein: CASRSEGLAGTGEQFF.